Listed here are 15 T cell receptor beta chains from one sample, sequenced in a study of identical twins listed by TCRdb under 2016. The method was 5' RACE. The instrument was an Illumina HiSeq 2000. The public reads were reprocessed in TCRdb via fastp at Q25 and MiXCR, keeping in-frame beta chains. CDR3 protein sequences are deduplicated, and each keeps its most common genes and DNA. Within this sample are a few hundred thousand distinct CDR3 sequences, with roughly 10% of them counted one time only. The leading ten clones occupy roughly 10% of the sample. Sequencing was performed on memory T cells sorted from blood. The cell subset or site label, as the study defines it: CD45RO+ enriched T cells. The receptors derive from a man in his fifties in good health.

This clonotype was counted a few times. The CDR3, as DNA: TGCGCCAGCAGCGGGGGGACTAGCGGGGCCACAGATACGCAGTATTTT. Translating it yields CASSGGTSGATDTQYF. The J gene is TRBJ2-3, the V gene TRBV5-1, with 13 bases matching TRBD2. The CDR3 extends over 16 amino acids. V was pared by 4 bases and J by 2 bases, with 4 bases of the junction left unmatched. Germline V lookup: CDR1 SGHRS, CDR2 YFSETQ.

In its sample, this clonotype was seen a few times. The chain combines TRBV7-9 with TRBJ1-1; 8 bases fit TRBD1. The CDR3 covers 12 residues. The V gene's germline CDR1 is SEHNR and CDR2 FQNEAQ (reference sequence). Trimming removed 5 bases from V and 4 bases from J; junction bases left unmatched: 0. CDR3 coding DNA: TGTGCCAGCAGCACAGGGGGCACTGAAGCTTTCTTT. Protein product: CASSTGGTEAFF.

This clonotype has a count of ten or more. Here the CDR3 DNA reads TGTGCCAGCACCAAATCCGGAAACACCATATATTTT. As protein: CASTKSGNTIYF. V is TRBV27 and J is TRBJ1-3; D remains unclear. CDR1 is MNHEY, CDR2 SMNVEV, per germline (reference sequence). V was clipped by 7 bases and J by 4 bases, with 8 bases between them. The CDR3 consists of 12 residues.

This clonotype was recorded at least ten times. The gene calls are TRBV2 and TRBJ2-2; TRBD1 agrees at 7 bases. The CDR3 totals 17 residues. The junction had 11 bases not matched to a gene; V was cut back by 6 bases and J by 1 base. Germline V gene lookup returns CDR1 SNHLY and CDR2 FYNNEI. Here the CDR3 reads CASSKERGLRNTGELFF. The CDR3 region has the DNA TGTGCCAGCAGCAAGGAGAGGGGGCTGCGGAACACCGGGGAGCTGTTTTTT.

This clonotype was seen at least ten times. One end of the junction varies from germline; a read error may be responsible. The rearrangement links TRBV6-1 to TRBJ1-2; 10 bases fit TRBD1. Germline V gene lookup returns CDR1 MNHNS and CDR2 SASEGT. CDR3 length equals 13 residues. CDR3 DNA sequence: TGTGCCAGCAGTGTATCCGGGACAGGGGTTACAGACTTC. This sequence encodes CASSVSGTGVTDF.

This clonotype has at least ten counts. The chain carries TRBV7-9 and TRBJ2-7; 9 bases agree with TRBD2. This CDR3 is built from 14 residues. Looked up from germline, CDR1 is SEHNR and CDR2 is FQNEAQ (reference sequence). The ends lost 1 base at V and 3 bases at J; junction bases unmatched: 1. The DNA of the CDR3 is TGTGCCAGCAGCTTAGATAGCGGGGGCTACGAGCAGTACTTC. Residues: CASSLDSGGYEQYF. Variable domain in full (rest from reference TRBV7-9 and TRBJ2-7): DTGVSQNPRHKITKRGQNVTFRCDPISEHNRLYWYRQTLGQGPEFLTYFQNEAQLEKSRLLSDRFSAERPKGSFSTLEIQRTEQGDSAMYLCASSLDSGGYEQYFGPGTRLTVT.

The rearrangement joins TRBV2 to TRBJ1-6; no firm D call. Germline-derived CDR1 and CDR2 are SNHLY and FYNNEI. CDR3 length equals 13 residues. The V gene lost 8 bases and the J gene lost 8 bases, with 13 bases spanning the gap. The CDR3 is CASWPRPDSPLHF. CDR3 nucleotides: TGTGCCAGCTGGCCCAGACCTGATTCACCCCTCCACTTT. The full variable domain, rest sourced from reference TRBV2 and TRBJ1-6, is EPEVTQTPSHQVTQMGQEVILRCVPISNHLYFYWYRQILGQKVEFLVSFYNNEISEKSEIFDDQFSVERPDGSNFTLKIRSTKLEDSAMYFCASWPRPDSPLHFGNGTRLTVT.

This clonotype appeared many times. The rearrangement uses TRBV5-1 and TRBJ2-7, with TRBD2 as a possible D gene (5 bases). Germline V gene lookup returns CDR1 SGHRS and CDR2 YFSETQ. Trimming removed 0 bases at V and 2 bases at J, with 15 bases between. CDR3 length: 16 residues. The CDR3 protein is CASSLAASQHPYEQYF. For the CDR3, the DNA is TGCGCCAGCAGCTTGGCCGCTAGCCAACATCCCTACGAGCAGTACTTC.

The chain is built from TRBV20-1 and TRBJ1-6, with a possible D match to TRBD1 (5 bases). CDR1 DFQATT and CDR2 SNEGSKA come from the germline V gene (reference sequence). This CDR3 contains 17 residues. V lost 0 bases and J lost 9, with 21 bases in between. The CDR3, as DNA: TGCAGTGCTAGAGATTTGGGGCGGGAGGGACCGCTTTCACCCCTCCACTTT. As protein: CSARDLGREGPLSPLHF.

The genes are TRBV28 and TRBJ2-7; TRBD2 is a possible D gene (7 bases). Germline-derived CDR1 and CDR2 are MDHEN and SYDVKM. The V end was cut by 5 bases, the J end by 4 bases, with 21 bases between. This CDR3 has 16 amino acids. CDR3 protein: CASSGGAVGTFYEQYF. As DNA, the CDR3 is TGTGCCAGCAGTGGGGGGGCTGTTGGAACCTTTTACGAGCAGTACTTC.

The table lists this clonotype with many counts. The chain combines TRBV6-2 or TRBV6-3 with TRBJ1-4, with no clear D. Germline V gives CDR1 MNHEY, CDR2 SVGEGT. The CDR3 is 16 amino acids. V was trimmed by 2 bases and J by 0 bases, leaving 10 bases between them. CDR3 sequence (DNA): TGTGCCAGCAGTTACGACCCAGAGGCAACTAATGAAAAACTGTTTTTT. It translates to CASSYDPEATNEKLFF.

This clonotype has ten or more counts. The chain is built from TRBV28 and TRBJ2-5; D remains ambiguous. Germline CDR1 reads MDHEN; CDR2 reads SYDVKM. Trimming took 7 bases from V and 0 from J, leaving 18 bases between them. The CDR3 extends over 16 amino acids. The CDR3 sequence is CASIPSPQNHQETQYF. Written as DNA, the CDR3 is TGTGCCAGCATCCCATCGCCCCAGAACCACCAAGAGACCCAGTACTTC.

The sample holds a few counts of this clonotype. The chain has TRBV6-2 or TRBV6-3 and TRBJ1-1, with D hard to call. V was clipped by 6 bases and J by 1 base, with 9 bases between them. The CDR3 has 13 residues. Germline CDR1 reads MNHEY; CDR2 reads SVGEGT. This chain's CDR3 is CASRSDQNTEAFF. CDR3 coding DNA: TGTGCCAGCAGAAGCGACCAGAACACTGAAGCTTTCTTT.

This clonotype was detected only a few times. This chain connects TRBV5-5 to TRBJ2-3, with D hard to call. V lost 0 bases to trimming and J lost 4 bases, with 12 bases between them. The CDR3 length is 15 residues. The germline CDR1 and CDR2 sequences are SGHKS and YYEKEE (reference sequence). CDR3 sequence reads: CASSLEVAGPDTQYF. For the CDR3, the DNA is TGTGCCAGCAGCTTGGAGGTAGCAGGACCAGATACGCAGTATTTT.

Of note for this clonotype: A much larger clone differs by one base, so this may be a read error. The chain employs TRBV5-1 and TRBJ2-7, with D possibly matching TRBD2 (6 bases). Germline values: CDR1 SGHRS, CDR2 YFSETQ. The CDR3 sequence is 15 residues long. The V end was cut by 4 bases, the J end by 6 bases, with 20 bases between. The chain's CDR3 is CASSPGDLFACEQYF. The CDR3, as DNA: TGCGCCAGCAGCCCGGGGGACTTGTTTGCCTGCGAGCAGTACTTC. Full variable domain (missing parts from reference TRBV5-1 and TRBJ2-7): KAGVTQTPRYLIKTRGQQVTLSCSPISGHRSVSWYQQTPGQGLQFLFEYFSETQRNKGNFPGRFSGRQFSNSRSEMNVSTLELGDSALYLCASSPGDLFACEQYFGPGTRLTVT.